The clone carrying this TCR beta chain has a handful of counts. A second PCR, run for about 7 to 11 cycles, used a sample-barcoded 5' primer plus a J-beta primer mix. TCRdb itself ran the 5' RACE reads through MiXCR, one entry per CDR3 protein. The sample gives some 1.1 million distinct CDR3 sequences, less than 45% of which show up once; around 13% is in the top ten. This sample was included in a study of blood T cells in healthy people across ages. About 10 milliliters of peripheral blood were drawn from each donor into EDTA-treated tubes. The CDR3 sequence is 13 residues long. Germline V CDR1 and CDR2: SGHDT, YYEEEE. The junction had 9 bases not matched to a gene; V was cut back by 5 bases and J by 8 bases.

The source is a young man in good health. Sequenced: blood. This chain joins TRBV5-6 and TRBJ1-2; 7 nucleotides line up with TRBD1. The CDR3 sequence: CASRTDRAGGYTF. DNA of the CDR3: TGTGCCAGCAGAACCGACAGGGCTGGCGGCTACACCTTC. Combining the CDR3 with reference TRBV5-6 and TRBJ1-2 gives the whole variable domain DAGVTQSPTHLIKTRGQQVTLRCSPKSGHDTVSWYQQALGQGPQFIFQYYEEEERQRGNFPDRFSGHQFPNYSSELNVNALLLGDSALYLCASRTDRAGGYTFGSGTRLTVV.